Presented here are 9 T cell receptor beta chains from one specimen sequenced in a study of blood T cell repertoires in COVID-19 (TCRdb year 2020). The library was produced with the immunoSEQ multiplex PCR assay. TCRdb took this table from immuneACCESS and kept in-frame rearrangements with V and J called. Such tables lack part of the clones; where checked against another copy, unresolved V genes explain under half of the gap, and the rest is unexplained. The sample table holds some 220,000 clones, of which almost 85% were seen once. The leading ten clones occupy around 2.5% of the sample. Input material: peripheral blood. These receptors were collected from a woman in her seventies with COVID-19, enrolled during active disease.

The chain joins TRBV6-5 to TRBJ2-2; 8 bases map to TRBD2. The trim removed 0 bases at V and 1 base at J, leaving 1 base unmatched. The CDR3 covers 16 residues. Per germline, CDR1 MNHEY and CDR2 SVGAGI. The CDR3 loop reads CASSYSAGGNTGELFF. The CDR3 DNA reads TGTGCCAGCAGTTACTCGGCGGGAGGGAACACCGGGGAGCTGTTTTTT.

The DNA of the CDR3 is TGTGCCAGCAGGGTGGGACAGACCCCCGGGGAGACCCAGTACTTC. Encoded protein: CASRVGQTPGETQYF. The chain has TRBV2 and TRBJ2-5, with 7 nucleotides matching TRBD1. V lost 6 bases, J lost 5 bases, and 12 bases stayed unmatched. The CDR3 extends over 15 amino acids. Germline CDR1 SNHLY, CDR2 FYNNEI.

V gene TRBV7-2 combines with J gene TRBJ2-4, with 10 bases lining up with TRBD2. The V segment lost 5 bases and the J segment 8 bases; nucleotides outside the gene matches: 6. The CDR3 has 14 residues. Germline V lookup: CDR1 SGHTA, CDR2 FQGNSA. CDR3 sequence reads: CASSPGLASDIQYF. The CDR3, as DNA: TGTGCCAGCAGCCCGGGACTAGCGTCGGACATTCAGTACTTC.

CDR3 bases: TGTGCCAGCTCACCACCGGGTAGCGGGGGAGCCTACAATGAGCAGTTCTTC. It translates to CASSPPGSGGAYNEQFF. The V and J genes are TRBV18 and TRBJ2-1, with 9 bases aligning to TRBD2. The V gene's germline CDR1 is KGHSH and CDR2 LQKENI. The J segment lost 2 bases and the V segment lost 0 bases, leaving 5 bases of the junction unmatched. The CDR3 is made up of 17 amino acids.

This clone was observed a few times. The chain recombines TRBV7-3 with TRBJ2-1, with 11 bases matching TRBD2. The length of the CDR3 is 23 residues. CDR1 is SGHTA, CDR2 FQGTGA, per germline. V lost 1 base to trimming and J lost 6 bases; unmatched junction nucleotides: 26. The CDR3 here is CASSLRTGLAGLAVDRRGNEQFF. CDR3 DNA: TGTGCCAGCAGCTTAAGGACAGGTTTAGCGGGACTAGCGGTAGACAGGAGGGGCAATGAGCAGTTCTTC.

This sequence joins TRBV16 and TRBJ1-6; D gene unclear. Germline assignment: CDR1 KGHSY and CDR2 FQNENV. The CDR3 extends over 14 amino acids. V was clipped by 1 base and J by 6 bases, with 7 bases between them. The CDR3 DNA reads TGTGCCAGCAGCCAATTAATCGGTAATTCACCCCTCCACTTT. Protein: CASSQLIGNSPLHF.

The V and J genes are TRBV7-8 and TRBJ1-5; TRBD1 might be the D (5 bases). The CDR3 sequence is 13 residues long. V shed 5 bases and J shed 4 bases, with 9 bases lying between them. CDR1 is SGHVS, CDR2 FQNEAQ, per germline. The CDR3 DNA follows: TGTGCCAGCAGCCGACAGTTTAATCAGCCCCAGCATTTT. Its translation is CASSRQFNQPQHF.

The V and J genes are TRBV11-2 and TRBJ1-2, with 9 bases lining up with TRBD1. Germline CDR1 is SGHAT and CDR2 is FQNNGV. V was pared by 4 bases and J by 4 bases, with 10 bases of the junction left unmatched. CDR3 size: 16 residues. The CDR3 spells CASSSNPGQGLYGYTF. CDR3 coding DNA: TGTGCCAGCAGCTCTAATCCGGGACAGGGCCTCTATGGCTACACCTTC.

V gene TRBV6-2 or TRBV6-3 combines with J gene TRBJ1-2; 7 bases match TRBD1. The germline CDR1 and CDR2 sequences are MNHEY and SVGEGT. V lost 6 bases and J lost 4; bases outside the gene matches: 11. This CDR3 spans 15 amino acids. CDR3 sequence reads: CASSRDRAGLYGYTF. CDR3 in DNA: TGTGCCAGCAGCCGAGACAGGGCGGGGCTCTATGGCTACACCTTC.